The next 18 T cell receptor beta chains were all read from a single sample in a study of blood T cells in healthy people across ages (dated by TCRdb to the mid-2010s). Preparation of the library involved 5' RACE. The sample was run on an Illumina HiSeq 2500. A second PCR of about 7 to 12 cycles was run with a J-beta primer mix and a sample-barcoded 5' primer. The raw public reads went through TCRdb reprocessing: fastp at Q25, MiXCR clone calling, in-frame beta chains kept. Rows matching on CDR3 protein sequence are summarized as one entry with the most common DNA and genes. This sample lists about 1.4 million distinct CDR3 sequences; 55% to 75% were detected once. Of the sample, 5.5% to 8% is held by the ten largest clones. Source material: blood. The receptor set was obtained from a man aged 18 to 29 in good health.

CDR3: CASSDGQGSYEQYF. In nucleotides, the CDR3 is TGTGCCAGCAGTGACGGACAGGGCTCCTACGAGCAGTACTTC. The chain combines TRBV6-5 with TRBJ2-7; 8 bases line up with TRBD1. J gave up 0 bases and V 5 bases, and 3 bases lay outside the gene matches. The germline gives CDR1 MNHEY, CDR2 SVGAGI. The CDR3 sequence is 14 residues long.

The CDR3 DNA sequence: TGCAGTGCCGGGGGAAGCTCTGGGGCCAACGTCCTGACTTTC. It codes for CSAGGSSGANVLTF. The gene calls are TRBV20-1 and TRBJ2-6; the D gene is possibly TRBD2 (6 bases). V shed 6 bases and J shed 0 bases, with 9 bases lying between them. The CDR3 extends over 14 amino acids. Germline-derived CDR1 and CDR2 are DFQATT and SNEGSKA (reference sequence).

The chain joins TRBV29-1 to TRBJ2-7; D is unclear. The CDR3 is made up of 13 amino acids. V gave up 1 base and J gave up 3 bases, with 10 bases separating them. The germline CDR1 and CDR2 sequences are SQVTM and ANQGSEA. CDR3 protein: CSVEGQMSYEQYF. Written as DNA, the CDR3 is TGCAGCGTTGAAGGCCAAATGAGCTACGAGCAGTACTTC.

Only one count was recorded for this clonotype. V is TRBV12-3 or TRBV12-4 and J is TRBJ1-1; 9 bases are a match to TRBD1. The CDR3 has 19 residues. V shed 2 bases and J 1 base; nucleotides not matched to a gene: 14. CDR3 nucleotide sequence: TGTGCCAGCAGTTTACGTAATAGGGACAGGGCACGTAGGAACACTGAAGCTTTCTTT. It is translated as CASSLRNRDRARRNTEAFF.

The V and J genes are TRBV30 and TRBJ2-7, with D perhaps matching TRBD1 (7 bases). The CDR3 contains 13 residues. Germline CDR1 and CDR2: GTSNPN and SVGIG (reference sequence). The ends were cut back, 4 bases at V and 7 bases at J, with 17 bases in the middle. The CDR3 spells CAWTRQGLWEQYF. The DNA for the CDR3 is TGTGCCTGGACCCGACAGGGACTTTGGGAGCAGTACTTC.

The CDR3 loop is CASNGKEDPVNQPQHF. Here the CDR3 DNA reads TGTGCCAGCAATGGGAAAGAAGACCCCGTAAATCAGCCCCAGCATTTT. The V and J genes are TRBV6-4 and TRBJ1-5, with D hard to call. Looked up from germline, CDR1 is MRHNA and CDR2 is SNTAGT. This CDR3 spans 16 amino acids. Trimming removed 7 bases from V and 4 bases from J, with 20 bases in between.

This sequence joins TRBV27 and TRBJ2-1; D call uncertain. V was clipped by 5 bases and J by 12 bases, with 17 bases between them. CDR3 size: 13 residues. From germline, CDR1 is MNHEY and CDR2 SMNVEV (reference sequence). CDR3: CASSPRGVFAQFF. As DNA, the CDR3 is TGTGCCAGCAGTCCCCGTGGGGTTTTCGCGCAGTTCTTC.

The CDR3 nucleotides read TGTGCCAGCAACAAGCACGTGGGTACTGAAGCTTTCTTT. Its protein is CASNKHVGTEAFF. This chain links TRBV6-5 with TRBJ1-1; D is ambiguous. The V and J ends lost 7 bases and 5 bases respectively, with 14 bases between them. This CDR3 contains 13 residues. CDR1 is MNHEY and CDR2 is SVGAGI in the germline V gene.

V and J are TRBV10-3 and TRBJ2-1, with D possibly being TRBD1 or TRBD2 (6 bases each). V was shortened by 6 bases and J by 9 bases, with 18 bases between the two germline ends. Germline V CDR1 and CDR2: ENHRY, SYGVKD. The CDR3 extends over 14 amino acids. CDR3 DNA sequence: TGTGCCATCAGGAGGGGGGACGGACGCCTTGAGCAGTTCTTC. This sequence encodes CAIRRGDGRLEQFF.

The chain employs TRBV7-8 and TRBJ2-2; D uncertain. Trimming cost V 3 bases and J 7 bases, with 6 bases left between them. CDR1 is SGHVS, CDR2 FQNEAQ, per germline. The CDR3 totals 12 residues. CDR3: CASSFIGGELFF. In DNA, the CDR3 is TGTGCCAGCAGCTTCATCGGCGGGGAGCTGTTTTTT.

The CDR3 coding sequence is TGTGCCAGCAGTCCTTTGTACTCCTACGAGCAGTACTTC. The encoded protein is CASSPLYSYEQYF. The V and J genes are TRBV28 and TRBJ2-7; no definite D call. The CDR3 runs to 13 residues. In germline, CDR1 is MDHEN, CDR2 SYDVKM. V gave up 5 bases and J gave up 0 bases, with 8 bases separating them. Complete variable domain (other parts from reference TRBV28 and TRBJ2-7): DVKVTQSSRYLVKRTGEKVFLECVQDMDHENMFWYRQDPGLGLRLIYFSYDVKMKEKGDIPEGYSVSREKKERFSLILESASTNQTSMYLCASSPLYSYEQYFGPGTRLTVT.

In this sample, this clonotype turned up a few times. This chain links TRBV29-1 with TRBJ1-2, with TRBD1 as a possible D gene (6 bases). From germline, CDR1 is SQVTM and CDR2 ANQGSEA. V lost 2 bases, J lost 5 bases, and 15 bases lay in between. This CDR3 has 14 amino acids. The CDR3 DNA follows: TGCAGCGTTGAAATAGTCGGGACATTGTATGGCTACACCTTC. Encoded protein: CSVEIVGTLYGYTF.

This clonotype was seen a handful of times. The rearrangement joins TRBV21-1 to TRBJ2-5; TRBD1, as called in the table, went unchecked against the DNA. TRBV21-1 is assigned pseudogene status. The CDR3 consists of 16 residues. This CDR3 is CASSKDKRQLQETQYF. For the CDR3, the DNA is TGTGCCAGCAGCAAAGACAAGAGACAGTTACAAGAGACCCAGTACTTC.

This chain connects TRBV28 to TRBJ2-1, with D tentatively TRBD2 (6 bases). The last part of the DNA fits TRBJ2-7 better; the J call may be wrong. Per the germline V gene, CDR1 is MDHEN and CDR2 is SYDVKM. The CDR3 sequence is 13 residues long. CDR3 sequence: CASSSPGVREQYF. Written as DNA, the CDR3 is TGTGCCAGCAGCTCGCCGGGAGTCCGCGAGCAGTACTTC.

CDR3 in amino acids: CASSQEGRDPQETQYF. DNA for the CDR3: TGCGCCAGCAGCCAAGAAGGCAGGGACCCCCAAGAGACCCAGTACTTC. V gene TRBV4-3 combines with J gene TRBJ2-5, with D perhaps matching TRBD1 or TRBD2 (5 bases each). Trimming removed 0 bases from V and 1 base from J, with 12 bases in between. The CDR3 length is 16 residues. The V gene's germline CDR1 is LGHNA and CDR2 YSLEER.

This clonotype appeared a few times. The chain joins TRBV6-1 to TRBJ2-5, with 10 positions matching TRBD1. V was clipped by 11 bases and J by 5 bases; unmatched bases: 8. Germline loops: CDR1 MNHNS, CDR2 SASEGT. This CDR3 has 13 amino acids. Written as DNA, the CDR3 is TGTGCCGCCAACCGGGACAGGGGCGAGACCCAGTACTTC. It codes for CAANRDRGETQYF.

About this clonotype: The junction differs from germline at one of its ends, possibly a read error. The chain recombines TRBV5-1 with TRBJ2-7; D remains unclear. CDR1 and CDR2 from the germline V gene are SGHRS and YFSETQ. CDR3 size: 13 residues. The CDR3 region is CASSRSTIYERYF. The CDR3 nucleotides are TGCGCCAGCAGCCGATCGACCATCTACGAGCGGTACTTC.

V usage is TRBV28 and J usage is TRBJ1-2; 9 nucleotides match TRBD1. From germline, CDR1 is MDHEN and CDR2 SYDVKM. V was clipped by 5 bases and J by 8 bases; unmatched bases: 27. The CDR3 is made up of 20 amino acids. In nucleotides, the CDR3 is TGTGCCAGCAGTCAACCACGCCCGGACAGGGGACTCCCTGATTCGTGGGGCTACACCTTC. As protein: CASSQPRPDRGLPDSWGYTF.